What follows describes a single TCR beta chain. These data belong to a study of T-cell reconstitution after alpha-beta-depleted transplantation in children. CDR3 length: 17 amino acids. Germline CDR1 is SGHDT and CDR2 is YYEEEE. Trimming at V came to 4 bases and at J to 3 bases, leaving 16 bases not matched to a gene. Preparation of the TCRbeta library used unique molecular identifiers. MiXCR, run by TCRdb on the PCR reads, gives a single entry per CDR3 protein. There are roughly 500,000 distinct CDR3 sequences in the sample; roughly an eighth occur only once, and under 7% lies in the top ten. The specimen was PBMCs from the stem cell graft donor, collected from the stem cell graft. This clonotype was obtained from a human donor who donated a stem cell graft to a child with combined immunodeficiency. The rearrangement uses TRBV5-6 and TRBJ2-7; the match to TRBD2 covers 7 bases. For the CDR3, the DNA is TGTGCCAGCAGCCCCGACCCGGGGGGAATCTTATACTACGAGCAGTACTTC. Translating gives CASSPDPGGILYYEQYF.